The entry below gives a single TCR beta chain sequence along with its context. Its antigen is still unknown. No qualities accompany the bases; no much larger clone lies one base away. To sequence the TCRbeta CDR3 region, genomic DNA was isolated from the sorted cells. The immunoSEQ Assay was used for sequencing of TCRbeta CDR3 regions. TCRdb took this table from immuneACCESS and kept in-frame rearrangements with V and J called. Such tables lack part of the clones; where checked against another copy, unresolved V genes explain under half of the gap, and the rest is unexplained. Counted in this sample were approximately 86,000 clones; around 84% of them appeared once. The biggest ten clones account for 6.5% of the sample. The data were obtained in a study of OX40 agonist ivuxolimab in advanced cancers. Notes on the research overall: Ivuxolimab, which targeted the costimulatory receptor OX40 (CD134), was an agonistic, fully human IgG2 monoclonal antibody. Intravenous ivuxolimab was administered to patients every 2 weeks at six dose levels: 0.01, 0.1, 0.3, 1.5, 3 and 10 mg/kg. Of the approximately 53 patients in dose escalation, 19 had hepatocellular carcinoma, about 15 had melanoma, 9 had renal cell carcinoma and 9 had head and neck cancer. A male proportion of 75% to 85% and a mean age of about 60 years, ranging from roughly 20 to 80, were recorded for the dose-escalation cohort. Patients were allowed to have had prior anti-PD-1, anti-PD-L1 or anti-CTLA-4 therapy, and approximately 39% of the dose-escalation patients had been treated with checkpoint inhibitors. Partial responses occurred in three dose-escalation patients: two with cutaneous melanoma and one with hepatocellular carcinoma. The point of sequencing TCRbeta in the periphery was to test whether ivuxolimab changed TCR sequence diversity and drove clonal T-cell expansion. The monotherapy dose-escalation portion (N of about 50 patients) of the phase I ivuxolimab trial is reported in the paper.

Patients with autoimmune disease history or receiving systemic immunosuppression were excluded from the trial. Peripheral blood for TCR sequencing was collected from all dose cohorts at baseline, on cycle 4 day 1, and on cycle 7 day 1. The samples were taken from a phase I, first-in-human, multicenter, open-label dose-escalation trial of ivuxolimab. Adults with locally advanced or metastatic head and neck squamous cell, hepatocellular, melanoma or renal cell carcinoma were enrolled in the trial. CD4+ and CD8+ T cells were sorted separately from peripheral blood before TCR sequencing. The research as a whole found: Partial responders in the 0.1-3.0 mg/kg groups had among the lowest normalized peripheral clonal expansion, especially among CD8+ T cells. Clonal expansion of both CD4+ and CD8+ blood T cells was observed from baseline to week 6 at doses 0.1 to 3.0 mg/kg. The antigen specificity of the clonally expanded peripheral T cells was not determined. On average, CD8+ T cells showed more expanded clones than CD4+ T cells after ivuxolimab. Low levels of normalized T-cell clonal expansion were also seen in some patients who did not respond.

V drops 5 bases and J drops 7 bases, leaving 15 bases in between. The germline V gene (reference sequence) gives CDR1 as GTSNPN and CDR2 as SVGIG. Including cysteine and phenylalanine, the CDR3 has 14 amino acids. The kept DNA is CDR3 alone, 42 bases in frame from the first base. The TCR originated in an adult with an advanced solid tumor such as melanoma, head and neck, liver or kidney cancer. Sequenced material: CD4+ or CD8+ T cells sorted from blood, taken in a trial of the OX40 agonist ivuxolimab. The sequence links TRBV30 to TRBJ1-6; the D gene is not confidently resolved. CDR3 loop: CAWGRLQYNSPLHF. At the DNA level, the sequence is TGTGCCTGGGGTAGATTACAGTACAATTCACCCCTCCACTTT.